This T cell receptor beta chain was sequenced for a study of blood T cell repertoires in COVID-19. Study-wide context: The United States, Italy and Spain were the sources of the acute and convalescent COVID-19 samples.

Generated by immunoSEQ multiplex PCR, the TCRdb table keeps only in-frame clones and is missing some. Here the sample spans around 400,000 clones, about four fifths being singletons. Trimming removed 5 bases at V and 2 bases at J, with 10 bases between. CDR1 is SGHRS, CDR2 YFSETQ, per germline. The CDR3 has 13 amino acids. Individuals aged 18 to 89 years were recruited from some 26 US areas. Clinical history as reported by participants underpinned cohort assignment. This sequence joins TRBV5-1 and TRBJ1-2; D uncertain. This receptor was identified in a woman aged 50 to 65 who had recovered from COVID-19. The sequenced material came from PBMCs or T cells enriched from blood (not recorded which). The chain's CDR3 is CASRSNSNYGYTF. The CDR3 coding sequence is TGCGCCAGCAGAAGTAACTCAAACTATGGCTACACCTTC.